This is a list of T cell receptor beta chains from one sample in a study of blood T cell repertoires in COVID-19. Profiling relied on immunoSEQ multiplex PCR, and the TCRdb table lists in-frame clones only, not all of them. This table holds over 350,000 clones, approximately 93% found once. Material: PBMCs or T cells enriched from blood (not recorded which). All receptors derive from a woman between 40 and 55 years old who had been exposed to COVID-19. Both conserved end residues are part of each CDR3. The order of the fields is clone size, D gene, V gene, J gene, CDR3 length, CDR3 protein, CDR3 DNA. D genes are given only for firm matches. Clone size, where shown, is once, few, many, or a class for clones that have expanded.

abundance: NA; d_gene: NA; v_gene: TRBV2; j_gene: TRBJ1-5; len: 15; CDR3aa: CASTQWGGRNQPQHF; CDR3nt: TGTGCCAGCACCCAATGGGGGGGTCGCAATCAGCCCCAGCATTTT
abundance: NA; d_gene: NA; v_gene: TRBV30; j_gene: TRBJ1-3; len: 16; CDR3aa: CAWSGRYRALGNTIYF; CDR3nt: TGTGCCTGGAGTGGACGCTACAGGGCTCTGGGAAACACCATATATTTT
abundance: once; d_gene: NA; v_gene: TRBV6-5; j_gene: TRBJ2-7; len: 15; CDR3aa: CASHGTGTKIYEQYF; CDR3nt: TGTGCCAGCCACGGAACCGGGACAAAAATCTACGAGCAGTACTTC
abundance: once; d_gene: TRBD1; v_gene: TRBV27; j_gene: TRBJ1-1; len: 14; CDR3aa: CASSKDRGLTEAFF; CDR3nt: TGTGCCAGCAGTAAGGACAGGGGTCTCACTGAAGCTTTCTTT
abundance: NA; d_gene: TRBD2; v_gene: TRBV18; j_gene: TRBJ2-1; len: 14; CDR3aa: CASSPPGGLAKQFF; CDR3nt: TGTGCCAGCTCACCACCGGGAGGGCTAGCGAAGCAGTTCTTC
abundance: NA; d_gene: NA; v_gene: TRBV5-1; j_gene: TRBJ1-2; len: 14; CDR3aa: CASSLAEGIYGYTF; CDR3nt: TGCGCCAGCAGCTTGGCCGAGGGAATCTATGGCTACACCTTC
abundance: NA; d_gene: NA; v_gene: TRBV7-9; j_gene: TRBJ1-2; len: 13; CDR3aa: CASSTLTGSGYTF; CDR3nt: TGTGCCAGCAGCACGCTAACCGGGAGTGGCTACACCTTC
abundance: NA; d_gene: NA; v_gene: TRBV5-1; j_gene: TRBJ2-3; len: 14; CDR3aa: CASSLAGGTDTQYF; CDR3nt: TGCGCCAGCAGCTTGGCCGGGGGCACAGATACGCAGTATTTT
abundance: NA; d_gene: TRBD2; v_gene: TRBV27; j_gene: TRBJ2-7; len: 18; CDR3aa: CASSSLVGASGQGYEQYF; CDR3nt: TGTGCCAGCAGTTCTCTGGTGGGAGCTAGCGGGCAGGGTTACGAGCAGTACTTC
abundance: NA; d_gene: NA; v_gene: TRBV30; j_gene: TRBJ1-1; len: 12; CDR3aa: CAWVGGNTEAFF; CDR3nt: TGTGCCTGGGTGGGGGGGAACACTGAAGCTTTCTTT
abundance: NA; d_gene: NA; v_gene: TRBV30; j_gene: TRBJ1-2; len: 12; CDR3aa: CAWSRGSRGYTF; CDR3nt: TGTGCCTGGAGTCGCGGAAGTCGGGGCTACACCTTC
abundance: NA; d_gene: NA; v_gene: TRBV18; j_gene: TRBJ2-3; len: 14; CDR3aa: CASARTVGADTQYF; CDR3nt: TGTGCCAGCGCTCGAACAGTGGGAGCCGATACGCAGTATTTT
abundance: NA; d_gene: NA; v_gene: TRBV19; j_gene: TRBJ2-7; len: 13; CDR3aa: CASSIQQGGEQYF; CDR3nt: TGTGCCAGTAGTATACAGCAGGGCGGAGAGCAGTACTTC
abundance: NA; d_gene: TRBD1; v_gene: TRBV7-9; j_gene: TRBJ1-1; len: 15; CDR3aa: CASSQRQGGTTEAFF; CDR3nt: TGTGCCAGCAGCCAGAGACAGGGTGGTACCACTGAAGCTTTCTTT
abundance: NA; d_gene: NA; v_gene: TRBV11-3; j_gene: TRBJ1-1; len: 15; CDR3aa: CASSLLSGMNTEAFF; CDR3nt: TGTGCCAGCAGCTTACTTTCAGGAATGAACACTGAAGCTTTCTTT